Following are 25 T cell receptor beta chains from one sample sequenced in a study of somatic mutations in cytotoxic T cells in rheumatoid arthritis. The protocol was immunoSEQ multiplex PCR, while the TCRdb copy is restricted to in-frame clones and leaves out a portion. The sample consists of 8,500 to 13,000 clones, roughly 74% of them appearing once. The material sequenced was CD8+ T cells sorted from blood. These receptors were collected from a man aged 55-75 years in good health.

This chain's CDR3 is CASSDGTWGTEAFF. The CDR3 region has the DNA TGTGCCAGCAGTGACGGGACTTGGGGGACTGAAGCTTTCTTT. This rearrangement joins TRBV6-4 to TRBJ1-1; perhaps TRBD1 as D (5 bases). The germline gives CDR1 MRHNA, CDR2 SNTAGT. V dropped 2 bases and J dropped 5 bases, with 12 bases sitting between them. This CDR3 spans 14 amino acids.

V gene TRBV15 combines with J gene TRBJ2-5; 7 nucleotides line up with TRBD1. Per germline, CDR1 LNHNV and CDR2 YYDKDF (reference sequence). The CDR3 extends over 15 amino acids. The V gene end was trimmed by 0 bases and the J gene end by 5 bases; junction bases not matched to a gene: 6. This chain's CDR3 is CATSRERTGGETQYF. CDR3 sequence (DNA): TGTGCCACCAGCAGAGAGAGGACAGGAGGCGAGACCCAGTACTTC. Using reference TRBV15 and TRBJ2-5 for the parts outside the CDR3, the full variable domain is DAMVIQNPRYQVTQFGKPVTLSCSQTLNHNVMYWYQQKSSQAPKLLFHYYDKDFNNEADTPDNFQSRRPNTSFCFLDIRSPGLGDTAMYLCATSRERTGGETQYFGPGTRLLVL.

V gene TRBV28 combines with J gene TRBJ1-5; D is undetermined. CDR1 is MDHEN, CDR2 SYDVKM, per germline. The CDR3 extends over 13 amino acids. Trimming left V 7 bases short and J 2 bases short, with 9 bases between. CDR3 nucleotides: TGTGCCAGCACGGCGGGCGGCAATCAGCCCCAGCATTTT. Translation: CASTAGGNQPQHF. Based on the CDR3 plus reference TRBV28 and TRBJ1-5, the full variable domain is DVKVTQSSRYLVKRTGEKVFLECVQDMDHENMFWYRQDPGLGLRLIYFSYDVKMKEKGDIPEGYSVSREKKERFSLILESASTNQTSMYLCASTAGGNQPQHFGDGTRLSIL.

V is TRBV4-2 and J is TRBJ2-5; 7 nucleotides line up with TRBD1. Germline assignment: CDR1 LGHNA and CDR2 YNFKEQ. V was clipped by 2 bases and J by 5 bases; unmatched bases: 14. The CDR3 runs 17 residues. The CDR3 DNA reads TGTGCCAGCAGCCAAATCGGTTCAGGGGGATTGTTGGAGACCCAGTACTTC. Residues: CASSQIGSGGLLETQYF.

The rearrangement joins TRBV4-1 to TRBJ2-2; D not certain. CDR3 length: 15 amino acids. Germline CDR1 MGHRA, CDR2 YSYEKL. Trimming took 2 bases from V and 5 from J, leaving 12 bases between them. CDR3 sequence reads: CASSQSLVATGELFF. The CDR3 nucleotides are TGCGCCAGCAGCCAATCACTGGTAGCTACCGGGGAGCTGTTTTTT.

The CDR3 DNA sequence: TGTGCCAGCAGCTTAGACTACCGGGACAGCCCTAATTCACCCCTCCACTTT. This gives the protein CASSLDYRDSPNSPLHF. V usage is TRBV11-2 and J usage is TRBJ1-6; TRBD1 aligns across 7 bases. Germline assignment: CDR1 SGHAT and CDR2 FQNNGV. Trimming removed 0 bases from V and 6 bases from J; junction bases left unmatched: 8. The CDR3 extends over 17 amino acids.

The CDR3 loop reads CASSMQDNEQFF. Here the CDR3 DNA reads TGTGCCAGTAGTATGCAGGATAATGAGCAGTTCTTC. The J gene is TRBJ2-1, the V gene TRBV19, with D unresolved. This CDR3 has 12 residues. Germline loops: CDR1 LNHDA, CDR2 SQIVND (reference sequence). Trimming removed 3 bases from V and 7 bases from J, with 7 bases in between. Variable domain in full (rest from reference TRBV19 and TRBJ2-1): DGGITQSPKYLFRKEGQNVTLSCEQNLNHDAMYWYRQDPGQGLRLIYYSQIVNDFQKGDIAEGYSVSREKKESFPLTVTSAQKNPTAFYLCASSMQDNEQFFGPGTRLTVL.

The CDR3 DNA is TGTGCCAGCACCGGACCTAACTATGGCTACACCTTC. Translated: CASTGPNYGYTF. The chain joins TRBV28 to TRBJ1-2; no firm D call. The CDR3 loop spans 12 amino acids. Trimming removed 7 bases from V and 0 bases from J, with 6 bases in between. CDR1 is MDHEN, CDR2 SYDVKM, per germline.

The chain employs TRBV27 and TRBJ2-7, with D perhaps matching TRBD1 or TRBD2 (5 bases each). The CDR3 sequence is 13 residues long. Germline-derived CDR1 and CDR2 are MNHEY and SMNVEV (reference sequence). Trimming stripped 3 bases from V and 1 base from J, with 7 bases between. The CDR3 DNA follows: TGTGCCAGCAGTTTGGGACGGTCCTACGAGCAGTACTTC. This encodes CASSLGRSYEQYF.

The rearrangement links TRBV5-1 to TRBJ2-2, with 8 nucleotides matching TRBD1. The CDR3 has 15 residues. Unmatched junction bases numbered 7, after V lost 4 bases and J lost 5 bases. CDR1 and CDR2 from the germline V gene are SGHRS and YFSETQ. CDR3 protein: CASSLGQGITGELFF. CDR3 DNA sequence: TGCGCCAGCAGCCTAGGACAGGGTATAACCGGGGAGCTGTTTTTT.

This chain links TRBV9 with TRBJ2-3; D may be TRBD1 or TRBD2 (5 bases each). Trimming shortened V by 1 base and J by 0 bases, and 12 bases separated the two germline ends. Per the germline V gene, CDR1 is SGDLS and CDR2 is YYNGEE. This CDR3 is built from 16 residues. The CDR3 DNA sequence: TGTGCCAGCAGCGTACCCTCGGGGACGAGCACAGATACGCAGTATTTT. This codes for CASSVPSGTSTDTQYF.

The chain recombines TRBV5-4 with TRBJ2-1, with TRBD2 matching over 8 bases. The ends lost 3 bases at V and 7 bases at J; junction bases unmatched: 6. CDR1 and CDR2 from the germline V gene are SGHNT and YYREEE (reference sequence). The CDR3 has 14 amino acids. CDR3 region: CASSSVTGGNEQFF. The DNA of the CDR3 is TGTGCCAGCAGCTCCGTGACGGGGGGGAATGAGCAGTTCTTC.

The V gene is TRBV19, the J gene TRBJ2-7; TRBD1 agrees at 9 bases. The CDR3 length is 15 residues. Germline assignment: CDR1 LNHDA and CDR2 SQIVND (reference sequence). V lost 3 bases to trimming and J lost 5 bases; unmatched junction nucleotides: 8. CDR3 sequence: CASSMTGTGYNEQYF. The DNA of the CDR3 is TGTGCCAGTAGTATGACCGGGACAGGGTATAACGAGCAGTACTTC.

The chain recombines TRBV5-1 with TRBJ1-1; possibly TRBD1 for D (5 bases). The CDR3 runs 16 residues. In germline, CDR1 is SGHRS, CDR2 YFSETQ. V lost 0 bases and J 1 base, leaving 13 bases between the germline ends. The CDR3 protein is CASSLEGPYSNTEAFF. CDR3 in DNA: TGCGCCAGCAGCTTGGAGGGACCCTACTCGAACACTGAAGCTTTCTTT.

The genes are TRBV29-1 and TRBJ1-1; D gene uncertain. The CDR3 spans 12 residues. Germline V gene data show CDR1 as SQVTM and CDR2 as ANQGSEA. V was clipped by 4 bases and J by 4 bases, with 10 bases between them. CDR3 sequence reads: CSVVALSTEAFF. CDR3 bases: TGCAGCGTTGTGGCGCTTAGCACTGAAGCTTTCTTT. Full variable domain (outside the CDR3, taken from reference TRBV29-1 and TRBJ1-1): SAVISQKPSRDICQRGTSLTIQCQVDSQVTMMFWYRQQPGQSLTLIATANQGSEATYESGFVIDKFPISRPNLTFSTLTVSNMSPEDSSIYLCSVVALSTEAFFGQGTRLTVV.

This clone was seen only a few times. The chain joins TRBV27 to TRBJ1-5; no clear D gene. V dropped 3 bases and J dropped 0 bases, with 9 bases sitting between them. CDR1 and CDR2 (germline): MNHEY, SMNVEV (reference sequence). This CDR3 is built from 15 residues. In DNA form, the CDR3 reads TGTGCCAGCAGTTTGTGGGCATCTAGCAATCAGCCCCAGCATTTT. Translation: CASSLWASSNQPQHF.

V is TRBV14 and J is TRBJ2-1; 7 bases are a match to TRBD2. This CDR3 spans 17 amino acids. Germline trimming cut 0 bases from V and 5 bases from J; bases unmatched to any gene: 10. Germline CDR1 reads SGHDN; CDR2 reads FVKESK. The CDR3 spells CASSQEAGTIFNNEQFF. As DNA, the CDR3 is TGTGCCAGCAGCCAAGAGGCAGGGACTATTTTCAACAATGAGCAGTTCTTC.

The rearrangement links TRBV19 to TRBJ2-7; D may be TRBD2 (6 bases). The germline gives CDR1 LNHDA, CDR2 SQIVND (reference sequence). Trimming shortened V by 6 bases and J by 4 bases, and 10 bases separated the two germline ends. The CDR3 runs to 12 residues. The CDR3 reads CASSHGGYEQYF. DNA of the CDR3: TGTGCCAGTAGCCACGGGGGATACGAGCAGTACTTC.

The chain employs TRBV11-2 and TRBJ1-4, with 11 bases identical to TRBD1. Trimming cost V 6 bases and J 4 bases; bases outside gene matches: 7. CDR1 SGHAT and CDR2 FQNNGV come from the germline V gene. There are 16 residues in the CDR3. This CDR3 reads CASSYGTGGYNEKLFF. The DNA for the CDR3 is TGTGCCAGCAGTTACGGGACAGGGGGGTATAATGAAAAACTGTTTTTT.

The CDR3 DNA follows: TGTGCCAGCTTCGGGCCCACCTACGAGCAGTACTTC. Translation gives CASFGPTYEQYF. The chain is built from TRBV2 and TRBJ2-7; D unclear. Trimming shortened V by 8 bases and J by 2 bases, and 10 bases separated the two germline ends. There are 12 residues in the CDR3. Germline V lookup: CDR1 SNHLY, CDR2 FYNNEI.

In this sample, this clone turned up a few times. V and J are TRBV6-6 and TRBJ1-2; tentatively, D is TRBD1 (6 bases). V was cut by 0 bases and J by 6 bases, with 17 bases left in between. Per the germline V gene, CDR1 is MNHNY and CDR2 is SVGAGI (reference sequence). The CDR3 length is 16 residues. Here the CDR3 reads CASSYSNLGTTDGYTF. In DNA form, the CDR3 reads TGTGCCAGCAGTTACTCGAACTTGGGGACAACGGATGGCTACACCTTC.

The table lists this clone with a few counts. The V and J genes are TRBV28 and TRBJ2-7; D may be TRBD1 (6 bases). The V gene lost 5 bases and the J gene lost 4 bases, with 9 bases spanning the gap. This CDR3 comprises 12 residues. Germline V gives CDR1 MDHEN, CDR2 SYDVKM. CDR3 region: CASSEQGYEQYF. CDR3 nucleotides: TGTGCCAGCAGTGAACAGGGTTACGAGCAGTACTTC.

CDR3 region: CASSDETGVEQYF. CDR3 nucleotide sequence: TGTGCCAGCAGCGACGAGACAGGGGTCGAGCAGTACTTC. The J gene is TRBJ2-7, the V gene TRBV9; 8 bases align to TRBD1. Germline lookup yields CDR1 SGDLS and CDR2 YYNGEE. The CDR3 length is 13 residues. V dropped 3 bases and J dropped 6; count of bases not matched to a gene: 5.

The chain is built from TRBV7-9 and TRBJ2-3, with no clear D. CDR1 and CDR2 from the germline V gene are SEHNR and FQNEAQ (reference sequence). V dropped 1 base and J dropped 0 bases, with 2 bases sitting between them. This CDR3 contains 13 residues. The CDR3, as DNA: TGTGCCAGCAGCTTAGTAAGCACAGATACGCAGTATTTT. It specifies CASSLVSTDTQYF.

There are a few counts of this clone. The V gene is TRBV2, the J gene TRBJ1-6; D gene uncertain. The germline gives CDR1 SNHLY, CDR2 FYNNEI. V lost 4 bases and J 5 bases, leaving 9 bases between the germline ends. The CDR3 spans 14 residues. CDR3 residues: CASSAGKNNSPLHF. CDR3 sequence (DNA): TGTGCCAGCAGTGCCGGGAAGAATAATTCACCCCTCCACTTT.